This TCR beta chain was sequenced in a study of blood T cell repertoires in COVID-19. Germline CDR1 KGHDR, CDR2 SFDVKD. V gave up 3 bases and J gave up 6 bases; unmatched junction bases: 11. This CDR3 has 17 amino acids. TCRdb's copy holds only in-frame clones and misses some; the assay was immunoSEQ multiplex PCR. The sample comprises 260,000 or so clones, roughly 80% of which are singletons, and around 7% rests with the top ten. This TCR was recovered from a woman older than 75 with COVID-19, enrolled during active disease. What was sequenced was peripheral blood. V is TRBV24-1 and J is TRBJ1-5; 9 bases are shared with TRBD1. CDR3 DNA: TGTGCCACCAGTGATCGCGGGACAGGGAATAAGAGTCAGCCCCAGCATTTT. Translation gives CATSDRGTGNKSQPQHF.